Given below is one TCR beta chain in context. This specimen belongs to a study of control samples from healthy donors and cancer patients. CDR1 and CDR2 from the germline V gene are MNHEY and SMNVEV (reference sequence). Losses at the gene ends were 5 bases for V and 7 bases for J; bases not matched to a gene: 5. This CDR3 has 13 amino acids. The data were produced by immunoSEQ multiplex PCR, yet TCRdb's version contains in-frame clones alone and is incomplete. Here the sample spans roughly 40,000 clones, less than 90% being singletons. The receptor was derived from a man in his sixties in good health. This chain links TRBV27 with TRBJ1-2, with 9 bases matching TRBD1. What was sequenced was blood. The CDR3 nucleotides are TGTGCCAGCAGTCTACAGGGGGCAGCTGGCTACACCTTC. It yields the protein CASSLQGAAGYTF.